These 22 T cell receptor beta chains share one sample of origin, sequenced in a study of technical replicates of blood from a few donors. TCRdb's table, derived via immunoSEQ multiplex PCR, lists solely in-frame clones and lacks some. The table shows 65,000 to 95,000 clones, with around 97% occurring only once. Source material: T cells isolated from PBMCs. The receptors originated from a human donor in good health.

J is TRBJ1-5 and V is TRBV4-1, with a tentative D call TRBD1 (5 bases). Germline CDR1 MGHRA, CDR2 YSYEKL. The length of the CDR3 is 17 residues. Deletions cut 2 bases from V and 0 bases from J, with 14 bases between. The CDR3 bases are TGCGCCAGCAGCCAACTGGGGGGAGGGAATAGCAATCAGCCCCAGCATTTT. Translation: CASSQLGGGNSNQPQHF.

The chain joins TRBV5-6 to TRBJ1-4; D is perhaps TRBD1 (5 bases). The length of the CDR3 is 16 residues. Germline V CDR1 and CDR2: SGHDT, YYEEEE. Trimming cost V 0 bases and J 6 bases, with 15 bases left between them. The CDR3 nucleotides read TGTGCCAGCAGCTTGGTATCGGACAAAATAGATGAAAAACTGTTTTTT. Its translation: CASSLVSDKIDEKLFF.

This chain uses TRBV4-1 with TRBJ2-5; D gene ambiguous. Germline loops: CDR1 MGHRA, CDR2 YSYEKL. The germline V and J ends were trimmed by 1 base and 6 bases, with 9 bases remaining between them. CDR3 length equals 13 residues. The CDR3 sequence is CASSQVGGQTQYF. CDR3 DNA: TGCGCCAGCAGCCAAGTCGGCGGCCAGACCCAGTACTTC.

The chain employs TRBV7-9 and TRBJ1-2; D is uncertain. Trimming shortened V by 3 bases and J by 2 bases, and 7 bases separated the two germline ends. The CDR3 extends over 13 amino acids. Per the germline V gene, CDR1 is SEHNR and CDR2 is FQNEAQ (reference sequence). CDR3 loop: CASSLSLNYGYTF. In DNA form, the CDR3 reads TGTGCCAGCAGCTTGTCCCTGAACTATGGCTACACCTTC.

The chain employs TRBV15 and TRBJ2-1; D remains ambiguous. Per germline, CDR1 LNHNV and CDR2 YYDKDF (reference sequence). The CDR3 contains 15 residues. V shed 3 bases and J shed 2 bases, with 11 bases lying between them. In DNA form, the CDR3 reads TGTGCCACCAGCAGTGAAGTTAGCCCCTACAATGAGCAGTTCTTC. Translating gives CATSSEVSPYNEQFF. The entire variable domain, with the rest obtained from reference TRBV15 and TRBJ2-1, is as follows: DAMVIQNPRYQVTQFGKPVTLSCSQTLNHNVMYWYQQKSSQAPKLLFHYYDKDFNNEADTPDNFQSRRPNTSFCFLDIRSPGLGDTAMYLCATSSEVSPYNEQFFGPGTRLTVL.

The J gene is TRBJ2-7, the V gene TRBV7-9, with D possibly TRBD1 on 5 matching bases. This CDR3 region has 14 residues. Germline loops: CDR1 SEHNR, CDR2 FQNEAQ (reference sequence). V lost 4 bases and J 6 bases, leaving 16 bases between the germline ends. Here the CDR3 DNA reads TGTGCCAGCAGCTCGAGCAGGTCCAGGGCCGAGCAGTACTTC. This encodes CASSSSRSRAEQYF.

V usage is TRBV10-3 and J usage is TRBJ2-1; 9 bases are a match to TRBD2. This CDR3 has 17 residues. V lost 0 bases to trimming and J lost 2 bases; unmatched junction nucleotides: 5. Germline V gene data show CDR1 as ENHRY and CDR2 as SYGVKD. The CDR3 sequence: CAISESKGGRAYNEQFF. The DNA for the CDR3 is TGTGCCATCAGTGAGTCGAAAGGCGGGAGGGCCTACAATGAGCAGTTCTTC.

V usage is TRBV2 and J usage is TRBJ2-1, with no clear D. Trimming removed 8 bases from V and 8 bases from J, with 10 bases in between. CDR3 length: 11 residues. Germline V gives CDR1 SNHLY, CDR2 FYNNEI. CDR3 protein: CASELGYEQFF. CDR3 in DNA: TGTGCCAGCGAACTCGGTTATGAGCAGTTCTTC.

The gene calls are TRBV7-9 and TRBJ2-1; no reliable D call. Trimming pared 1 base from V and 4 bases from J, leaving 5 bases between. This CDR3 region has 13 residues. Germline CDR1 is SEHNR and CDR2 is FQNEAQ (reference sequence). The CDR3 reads CASSLGQYNEQFF. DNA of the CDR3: TGTGCCAGCAGCTTAGGACAATACAATGAGCAGTTCTTC.

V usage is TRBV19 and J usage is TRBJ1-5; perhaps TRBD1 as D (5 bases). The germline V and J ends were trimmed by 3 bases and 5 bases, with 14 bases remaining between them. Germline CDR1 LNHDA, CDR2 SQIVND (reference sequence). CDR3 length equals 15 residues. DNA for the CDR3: TGTGCCAGTAGTATTGGGGGGAGGTCCGATCAGCCCCAGCATTTT. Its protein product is CASSIGGRSDQPQHF.

CDR3 DNA sequence: TGTGCCTGGAGTGTTGCAGGGCTATCCTCTGGAAACACCATATATTTT. This translates into CAWSVAGLSSGNTIYF. This rearrangement joins TRBV30 to TRBJ1-3, with D perhaps TRBD1 (5 bases). Germline V CDR1 and CDR2: GTSNPN, SVGIG (reference sequence). The CDR3 loop spans 16 amino acids. V was pared by 0 bases and J by 0 bases, with 12 bases between.

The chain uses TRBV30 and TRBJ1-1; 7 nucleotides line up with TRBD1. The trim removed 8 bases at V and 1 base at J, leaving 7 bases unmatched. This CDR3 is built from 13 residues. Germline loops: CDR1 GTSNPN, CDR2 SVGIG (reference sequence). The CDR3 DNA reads TGTGCCCGCCGACGACAGGGGAACACTGAAGCTTTCTTT. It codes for CARRRQGNTEAFF.

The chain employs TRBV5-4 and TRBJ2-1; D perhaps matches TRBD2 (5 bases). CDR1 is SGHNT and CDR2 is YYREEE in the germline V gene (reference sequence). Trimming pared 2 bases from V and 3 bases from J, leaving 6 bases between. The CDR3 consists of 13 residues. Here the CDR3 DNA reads TGTGCCAGCAGCTTAGGACTCTACAATGAGCAGTTCTTC. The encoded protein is CASSLGLYNEQFF.

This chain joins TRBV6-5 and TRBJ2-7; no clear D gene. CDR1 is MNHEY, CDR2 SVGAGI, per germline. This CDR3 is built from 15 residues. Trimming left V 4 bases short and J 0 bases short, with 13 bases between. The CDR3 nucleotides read TGTGCCAGCAGTTTGGAGACTTCCAGCTCCTACGAGCAGTACTTC. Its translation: CASSLETSSSYEQYF.

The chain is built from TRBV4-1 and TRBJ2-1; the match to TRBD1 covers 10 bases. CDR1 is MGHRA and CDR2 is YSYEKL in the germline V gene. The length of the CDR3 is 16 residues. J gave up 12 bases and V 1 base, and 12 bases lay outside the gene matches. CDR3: CASSQVYGDRGRGQFF. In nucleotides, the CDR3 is TGCGCCAGCAGCCAAGTGTACGGGGACAGGGGACGAGGGCAGTTCTTC.

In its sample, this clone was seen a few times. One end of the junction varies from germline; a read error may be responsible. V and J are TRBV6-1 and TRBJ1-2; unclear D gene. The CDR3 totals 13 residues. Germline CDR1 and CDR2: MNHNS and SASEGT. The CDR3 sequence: CASSGREARQMDF. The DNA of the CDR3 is TGTGCCAGCAGTGGGAGGGAGGCGAGGCAGATGGACTTC.

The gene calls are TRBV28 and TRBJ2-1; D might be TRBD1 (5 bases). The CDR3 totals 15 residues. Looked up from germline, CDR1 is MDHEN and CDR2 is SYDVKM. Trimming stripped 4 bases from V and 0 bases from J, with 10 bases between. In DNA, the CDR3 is TGTGCCAGCAGTTCAGGGTCTAGCTCCTACAATGAGCAGTTCTTC. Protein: CASSSGSSSYNEQFF.

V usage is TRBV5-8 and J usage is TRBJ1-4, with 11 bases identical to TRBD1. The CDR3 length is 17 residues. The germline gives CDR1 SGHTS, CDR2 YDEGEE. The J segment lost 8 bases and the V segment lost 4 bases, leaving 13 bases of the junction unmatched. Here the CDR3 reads CASSAGTGGSLGEKLFF. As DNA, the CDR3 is TGTGCCAGCAGCGCCGGGACAGGGGGGTCCCTCGGGGAAAAACTGTTTTTT.

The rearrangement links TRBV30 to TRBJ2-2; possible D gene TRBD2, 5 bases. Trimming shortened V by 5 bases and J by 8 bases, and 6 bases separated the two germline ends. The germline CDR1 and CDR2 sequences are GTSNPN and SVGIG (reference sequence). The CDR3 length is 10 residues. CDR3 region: CAWEGGELFF. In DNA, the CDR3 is TGTGCCTGGGAGGGAGGGGAGCTGTTTTTT.

In DNA form, the CDR3 reads TGTGCCAGCAGTCTCCGGGGTGCGGCCCAGCATTTT. Translating it yields CASSLRGAAQHF. The chain combines TRBV5-4 with TRBJ1-5, with no clear D. This CDR3 spans 12 amino acids. Per the germline V gene, CDR1 is SGHNT and CDR2 is YYREEE (reference sequence). The V end was cut by 5 bases, the J end by 11 bases, with 14 bases between.

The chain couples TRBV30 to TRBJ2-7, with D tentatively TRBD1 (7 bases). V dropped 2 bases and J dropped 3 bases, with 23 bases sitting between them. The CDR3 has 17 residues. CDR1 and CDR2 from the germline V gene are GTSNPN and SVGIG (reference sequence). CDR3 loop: CAWSTGDFWDWSYEQYF. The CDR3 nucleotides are TGTGCCTGGAGTACAGGGGACTTTTGGGACTGGAGCTACGAGCAGTACTTC.

CDR3: CASIGGRSEQYF. CDR3 nucleotides: TGTGCCAGCATCGGCGGGCGGTCCGAGCAGTACTTC. The rearrangement joins TRBV2 to TRBJ2-7; TRBD2 might be the D (5 bases). With 7 bases removed from V and 6 bases from J, the gap between germline ends came to 13 bases. CDR3 length: 12 residues. Germline CDR1 SNHLY, CDR2 FYNNEI.